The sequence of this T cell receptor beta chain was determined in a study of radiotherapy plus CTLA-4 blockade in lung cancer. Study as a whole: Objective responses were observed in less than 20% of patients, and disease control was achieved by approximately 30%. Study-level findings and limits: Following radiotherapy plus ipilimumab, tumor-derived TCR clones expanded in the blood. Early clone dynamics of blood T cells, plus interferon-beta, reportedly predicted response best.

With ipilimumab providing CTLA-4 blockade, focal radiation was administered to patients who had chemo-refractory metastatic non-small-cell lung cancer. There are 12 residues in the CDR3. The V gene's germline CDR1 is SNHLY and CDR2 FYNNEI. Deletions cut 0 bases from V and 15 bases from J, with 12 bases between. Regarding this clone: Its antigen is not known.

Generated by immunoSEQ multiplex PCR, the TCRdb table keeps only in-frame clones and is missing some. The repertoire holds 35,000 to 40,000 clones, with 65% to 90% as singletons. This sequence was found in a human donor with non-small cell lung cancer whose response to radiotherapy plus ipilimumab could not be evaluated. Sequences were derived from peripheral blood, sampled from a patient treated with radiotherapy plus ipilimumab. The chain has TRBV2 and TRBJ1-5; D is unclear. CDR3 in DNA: TGTGCCAGCAGTGAAGCGCTCCAACCAGGGCATTTT. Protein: CASSEALQPGHF. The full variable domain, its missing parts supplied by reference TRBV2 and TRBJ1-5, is EPEVTQTPSHQVTQMGQEVILRCVPISNHLYFYWYRQILGQKVEFLVSFYNNEISEKSEIFDDQFSVERPDGSNFTLKIRSTKLEDSAMYFCASSEALQPGHFGDGTRLSIL.